One sample yielded the 11 T cell receptor beta chains listed below, sequenced in a study of T cells in Graves' hyperthyroidism and ophthalmopathy. TCR beta CDR3 region amplification was performed from RNA transcripts. HTBI primers were used for first-round RT-PCR of the TCR CDR3. TCRdb re-derived calls from the multiplex PCR reads in MiXCR, one entry per CDR3 protein. The sample holds fewer than 600,000 distinct CDR3 sequences, less than 15% seen once. Input material: blood. The receptor source for this set is a middle-aged woman with Graves' hyperthyroidism.

This clonotype was seen more than once but under ten times. The junction departs from the called germline gene at one end, perhaps through a read error. V usage is TRBV2 and J usage is TRBJ2-3; no reliable D call. This CDR3 has 14 residues. Germline-derived CDR1 and CDR2 are SNHLY and FYNNEI. CDR3 region: CASSQGWGTDTQYF. In nucleotides, the CDR3 is TGCGCCAGCAGCCAAGGATGGGGAACAGATACGCAGTATTTT.

This clonotype showed up just a few times. The chain uses TRBV10-1 and TRBJ2-7, with D unclear. The V gene's germline CDR1 is WNHNN and CDR2 SYGVQD (reference sequence). V gave up 0 bases and J gave up 2 bases, with 8 bases separating them. This CDR3 is built from 14 residues. The CDR3, as DNA: TGCGCCAGCAGTGAGTCGTTGGAGCCCTACGAGCAGTACTTC. This translates into CASSESLEPYEQYF.

The gene calls are TRBV5-8 and TRBJ2-7; 9 bases agree with TRBD2. Germline V gives CDR1 SGHTS, CDR2 YDEGEE. V gave up 4 bases and J gave up 7 bases; unmatched junction bases: 15. The CDR3 runs to 16 residues. CDR3 loop: CASSADLSAGGGEQYF. CDR3 DNA: TGTGCCAGCAGCGCCGACCTTTCAGCGGGAGGAGGAGAGCAGTACTTC.

This clonotype was counted between two and nine times. This sequence joins TRBV20-1 and TRBJ2-3; TRBD2 aligns across 9 bases. Per germline, CDR1 DFQATT and CDR2 SNEGSKA (reference sequence). Germline trimming cut 2 bases from V and 6 bases from J; bases unmatched to any gene: 6. The CDR3 has 14 amino acids. The CDR3 loop is CSARIAGVSDTQYF. The CDR3 DNA is TGCAGTGCTAGAATAGCGGGAGTGAGTGATACGCAGTATTTT.

J is TRBJ1-2 and V is TRBV6-1; D is undetermined. Germline assignment: CDR1 MNHNS and CDR2 SASEGT. This CDR3 contains 13 residues. The ends were cut back, 1 base at V and 0 bases at J, with 3 bases in the middle. The CDR3 sequence is CASSEVTNYGYTF. The CDR3 DNA follows: TGTGCCAGCAGTGAAGTCACTAACTATGGCTACACCTTC.

The genes are TRBV5-4 and TRBJ2-7; D uncertain. This CDR3 has 14 residues. CDR1 is SGHNT and CDR2 is YYREEE in the germline V gene (reference sequence). Trimming left V 4 bases short and J 0 bases short, with 11 bases between. CDR3 sequence: CASSSSESSYEQYF. The CDR3 nucleotides read TGTGCCAGCAGCAGCAGCGAAAGCTCCTACGAGCAGTACTTC. Full variable domain (remainder filled in from reference TRBV5-4 and TRBJ2-7): ETGVTQSPTHLIKTRGQQVTLRCSSQSGHNTVSWYQQALGQGPQFIFQYYREEENGRGNFPPRFSGLQFPNYSSELNVNALELDDSALYLCASSSSESSYEQYFGPGTRLTVT.

The chain uses TRBV2 and TRBJ2-3, with 11 bases matching TRBD2. The length of the CDR3 is 17 residues. Unmatched junction bases numbered 2, after V lost 0 bases and J lost 0 bases. The germline gives CDR1 SNHLY, CDR2 FYNNEI. The CDR3 loop reads CASSEAWTSGSTDTQYF. CDR3 coding DNA: TGTGCCAGCAGTGAAGCGTGGACTAGCGGGAGCACAGATACGCAGTATTTT.

The sample holds many counts of this clonotype. V is TRBV18 and J is TRBJ2-5; no firm D call. The CDR3 runs 14 residues. Germline CDR1 reads KGHSH; CDR2 reads LQKENI. Between the trimmed V and J ends, which lost 4 bases and 1 base, there was a span of 10 bases. CDR3 DNA: TGTGCCAGCTCACTTTCTACTTCCCAAGAGACCCAGTACTTC. Translating it yields CASSLSTSQETQYF.

The chain links TRBV6-1 to TRBJ2-7; TRBD2 agrees at 12 bases. V lost 0 bases and J lost 4; bases outside the gene matches: 13. Germline V gene sequence: CDR1 MNHNS, CDR2 SASEGT. CDR3 size: 19 residues. The CDR3 reads CASSEASRLAGETRYEQYF. The CDR3, as DNA: TGTGCCAGCAGTGAAGCGTCTCGACTAGCGGGAGAAACCCGTTACGAGCAGTACTTC.

There are many counts of this clonotype. This rearrangement joins TRBV24-1 to TRBJ2-3; TRBD1 matches at 7 bases. J was trimmed by 2 bases and V by 5 bases; bases with no gene match: 3. CDR3 length equals 14 residues. CDR1 is KGHDR and CDR2 is SFDVKD in the germline V gene. In DNA, the CDR3 is TGTGCCACCAGTGGGACAGGATACACAGATACGCAGTATTTT. Translating gives CATSGTGYTDTQYF.

This clonotype was counted at least ten times. The chain combines TRBV15 with TRBJ2-6; D uncertain. In germline, CDR1 is LNHNV, CDR2 YYDKDF (reference sequence). The V end lost 3 bases, the J end lost 0 bases, and 21 bases lay between the germline ends. The length of the CDR3 is 20 residues. DNA for the CDR3: TGTGCCACCAGCAGGTGGGGTTCCGGGCCCCGCCACTCTGGGGCCAACGTCCTGACTTTC. This sequence encodes CATSRWGSGPRHSGANVLTF. Full variable domain (missing parts from reference TRBV15 and TRBJ2-6): DAMVIQNPRYQVTQFGKPVTLSCSQTLNHNVMYWYQQKSSQAPKLLFHYYDKDFNNEADTPDNFQSRRPNTSFCFLDIRSPGLGDTAMYLCATSRWGSGPRHSGANVLTFGAGSRLTVL.